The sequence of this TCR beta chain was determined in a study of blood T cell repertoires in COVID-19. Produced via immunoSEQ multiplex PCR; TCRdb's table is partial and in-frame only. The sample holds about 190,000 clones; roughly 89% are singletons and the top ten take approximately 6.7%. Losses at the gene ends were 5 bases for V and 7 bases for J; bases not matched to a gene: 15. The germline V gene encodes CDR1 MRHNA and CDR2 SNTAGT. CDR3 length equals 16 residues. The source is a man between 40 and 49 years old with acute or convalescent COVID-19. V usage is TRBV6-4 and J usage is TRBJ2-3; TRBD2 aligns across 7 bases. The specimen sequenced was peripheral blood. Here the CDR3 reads CASSPTGEGVGNTQYF. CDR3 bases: TGTGCCAGCAGTCCAACCGGGGAGGGTGTTGGAAATACGCAGTATTTT.